This T cell receptor beta chain was sequenced during a study of T cells in Graves' hyperthyroidism and ophthalmopathy. Study-level background: The blood sample was taken at first diagnosis, before treatment began.

Ten or more counts support this clonotype. What it recognizes is unknown. Template material for amplifying TCR beta CDR3 regions consisted of RNA transcripts. The HTBI primer set served for first-round RT-PCR of the TCR CDR3. TCRdb re-derived calls from the multiplex PCR reads in MiXCR, one entry per CDR3 protein. Among about 590,000 distinct CDR3 sequences listed, approximately 15% were seen once. Findings of the study overall: Blood also contained most expanded thyroid clonotypes above 0.001.

Patients having uncontrolled infection, another autoimmune disease, pregnancy or lactation were not included. Over 9 ml of fresh peripheral blood supplied the PBMCs. V lost 3 bases and J 5 bases, leaving 7 bases between the germline ends. The CDR3 contains 12 residues. Germline loops: CDR1 SGHTA, CDR2 FQGNSA. The sequence was obtained from a woman under 30 with Graves' ophthalmopathy. V gene TRBV7-2 combines with J gene TRBJ2-5; no clear D gene. Sequenced: blood. The CDR3 DNA sequence: TGTGCCAGCAGCTTGGATTACGAGACCCAGTACTTC. It encodes CASSLDYETQYF.